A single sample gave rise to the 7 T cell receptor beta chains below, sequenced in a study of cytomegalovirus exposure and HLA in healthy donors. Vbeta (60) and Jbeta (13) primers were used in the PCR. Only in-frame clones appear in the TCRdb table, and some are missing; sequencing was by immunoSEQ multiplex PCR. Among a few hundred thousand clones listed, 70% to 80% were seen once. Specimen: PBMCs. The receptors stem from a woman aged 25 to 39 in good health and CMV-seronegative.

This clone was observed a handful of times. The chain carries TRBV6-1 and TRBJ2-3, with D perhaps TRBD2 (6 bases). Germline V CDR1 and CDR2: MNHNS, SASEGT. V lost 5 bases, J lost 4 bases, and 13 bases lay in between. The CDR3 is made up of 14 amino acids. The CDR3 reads CASSRESRPDTQYF. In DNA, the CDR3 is TGTGCCAGCAGTCGGGAGTCCAGGCCAGATACGCAGTATTTT.

The CDR3 loop reads CASSFDRGDQPQHF. Here the CDR3 DNA reads TGTGCCAGCAGTTTCGACAGGGGAGATCAGCCCCAGCATTTT. The chain employs TRBV6-1 and TRBJ1-5; TRBD1 agrees at 8 bases. V was clipped by 5 bases and J by 5 bases; unmatched bases: 5. Germline lookup yields CDR1 MNHNS and CDR2 SASEGT. The CDR3 length is 14 residues.

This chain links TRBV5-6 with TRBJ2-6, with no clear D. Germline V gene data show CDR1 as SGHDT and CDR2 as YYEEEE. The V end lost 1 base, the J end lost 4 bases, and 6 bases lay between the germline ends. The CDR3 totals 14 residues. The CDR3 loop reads CASSLTWGANVLTF. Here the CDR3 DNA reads TGTGCCAGCAGCTTGACATGGGGGGCCAACGTCCTGACTTTC. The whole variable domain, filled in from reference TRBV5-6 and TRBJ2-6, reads DAGVTQSPTHLIKTRGQQVTLRCSPKSGHDTVSWYQQALGQGPQFIFQYYEEEERQRGNFPDRFSGHQFPNYSSELNVNALLLGDSALYLCASSLTWGANVLTFGAGSRLTVL.

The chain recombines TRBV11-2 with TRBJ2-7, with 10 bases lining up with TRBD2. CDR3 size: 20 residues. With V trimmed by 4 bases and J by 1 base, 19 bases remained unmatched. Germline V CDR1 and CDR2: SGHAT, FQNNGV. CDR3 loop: CASSSEEGLAGVPGSYEQYF. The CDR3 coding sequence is TGTGCCAGCAGCTCAGAGGAGGGGCTAGCGGGAGTTCCGGGGTCCTACGAGCAGTACTTC.

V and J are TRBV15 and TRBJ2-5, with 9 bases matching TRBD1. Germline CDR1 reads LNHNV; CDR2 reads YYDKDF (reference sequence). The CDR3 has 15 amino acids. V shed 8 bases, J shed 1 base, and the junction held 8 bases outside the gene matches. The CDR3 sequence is CATGTATGGQETQYF. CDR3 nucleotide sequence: TGTGCCACCGGAACCGCGACAGGGGGCCAAGAGACCCAGTACTTC.

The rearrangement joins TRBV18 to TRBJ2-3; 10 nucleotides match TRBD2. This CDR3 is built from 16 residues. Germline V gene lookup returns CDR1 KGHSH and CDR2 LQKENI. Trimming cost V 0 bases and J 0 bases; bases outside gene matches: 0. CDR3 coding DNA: TGTGCCAGCTCACCACCACTAGCGGGGAGCACAGATACGCAGTATTTT. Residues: CASSPPLAGSTDTQYF.

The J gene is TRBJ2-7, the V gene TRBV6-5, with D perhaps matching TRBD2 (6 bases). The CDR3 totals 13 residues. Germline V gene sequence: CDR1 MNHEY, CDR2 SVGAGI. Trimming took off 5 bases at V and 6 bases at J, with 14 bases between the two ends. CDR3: CASSEEGGSEQYF. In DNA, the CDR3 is TGTGCCAGCAGTGAAGAAGGAGGGAGCGAGCAGTACTTC.